Here is one T cell receptor (beta chain) with its context. Its antigen is currently unknown. The source of the sample is a study of beta chain features in type 1 diabetes. General study points: High TCR expression in some cells could lead to their over-representation in cDNA sequencing. Moderate but significant shortening of TCRB CDR3s was recorded in all four CD4+ subsets from Type 1 diabetes patients. Insertions at VDJ junctions were less frequent in type 1 diabetes patients. These patients also deleted more nucleotides at the same junctions.

The CDR3 contains 14 residues. Germline V gives CDR1 MNHEY, CDR2 SMNVEV (reference sequence). The germline V and J ends were trimmed by 0 bases and 5 bases, with 8 bases remaining between them. Isolated RNA was reverse transcribed in full, so expressed TCRB transcripts were sequenced. Reads from naive, central memory and regulatory T cell samples averaged roughly 3.3 million. The table came from immunoSEQ multiplex PCR; TCRdb's copy has only in-frame clones and leaves some out. This sample has hundreds of thousands of clones, with 13% found just once. This chain links TRBV27 with TRBJ1-5; D remains ambiguous. The source is a man younger than 35 with type 1 diabetes. The sample taken for sequencing was naive CD4+ T cells from blood. The CDR3 coding sequence is TGTGCCAGCAGTTTATCGGGTGGATATCAGCCCCAGCATTTT. Protein: CASSLSGGYQPQHF.